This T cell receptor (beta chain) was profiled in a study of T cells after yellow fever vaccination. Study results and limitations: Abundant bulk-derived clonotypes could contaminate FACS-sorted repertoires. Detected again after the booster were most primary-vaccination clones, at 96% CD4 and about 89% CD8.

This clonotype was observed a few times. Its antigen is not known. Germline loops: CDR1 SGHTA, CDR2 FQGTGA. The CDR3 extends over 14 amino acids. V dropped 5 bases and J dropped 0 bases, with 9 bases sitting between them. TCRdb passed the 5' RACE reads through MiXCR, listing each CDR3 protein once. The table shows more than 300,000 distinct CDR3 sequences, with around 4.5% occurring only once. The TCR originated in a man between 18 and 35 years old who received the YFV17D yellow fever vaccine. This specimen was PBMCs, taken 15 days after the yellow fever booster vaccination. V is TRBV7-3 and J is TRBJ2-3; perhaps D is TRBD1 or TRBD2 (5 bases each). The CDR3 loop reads CASSVGRSTDTQYF. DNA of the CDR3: TGTGCCAGCAGCGTGGGACGGAGCACAGATACGCAGTATTTT.